This T cell receptor beta chain was profiled in a study of blood T cell repertoires in COVID-19. Germline V gene sequence: CDR1 SEHNR, CDR2 FQNEAQ (reference sequence). The CDR3 extends over 15 amino acids. Trimming took 4 bases from V and 3 from J; bases not matched to a gene: 6. The data were produced by immunoSEQ multiplex PCR, yet TCRdb's version contains in-frame clones alone and is incomplete. The sample consists of 390,000 or so clones, 85% to 90% of them appearing once. Participants had their cohort set by participant-reported clinical history. The chain has TRBV7-9 and TRBJ1-3; 7 nucleotides match TRBD1. The sample comprised PBMCs or T cells enriched from blood (not recorded which). This TCR was recovered from a woman in her forties or fifties who had recovered from COVID-19. As DNA, the CDR3 is TGTGCCAGCAGCTCAGGGGGTCTCTTTGGAAACACCATATATTTT. Protein sequence: CASSSGGLFGNTIYF.